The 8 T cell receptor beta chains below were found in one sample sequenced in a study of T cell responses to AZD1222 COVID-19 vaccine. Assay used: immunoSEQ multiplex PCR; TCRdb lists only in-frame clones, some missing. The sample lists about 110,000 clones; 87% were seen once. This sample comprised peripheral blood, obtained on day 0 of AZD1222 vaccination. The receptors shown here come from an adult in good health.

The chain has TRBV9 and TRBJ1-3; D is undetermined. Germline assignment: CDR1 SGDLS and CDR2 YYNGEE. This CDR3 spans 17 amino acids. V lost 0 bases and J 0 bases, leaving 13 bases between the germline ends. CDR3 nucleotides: TGTGCCAGCAGCGTAGGGATGGGCCTCAGCTCTGGAAACACCATATATTTT. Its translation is CASSVGMGLSSGNTIYF. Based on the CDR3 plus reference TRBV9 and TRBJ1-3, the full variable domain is DSGVTQTPKHLITATGQRVTLRCSPRSGDLSVYWYQQSLDQGLQFLIQYYNGEERAKGNILERFSAQQFPDLHSELNLSSLELGDSALYFCASSVGMGLSSGNTIYFGEGSWLTVV.

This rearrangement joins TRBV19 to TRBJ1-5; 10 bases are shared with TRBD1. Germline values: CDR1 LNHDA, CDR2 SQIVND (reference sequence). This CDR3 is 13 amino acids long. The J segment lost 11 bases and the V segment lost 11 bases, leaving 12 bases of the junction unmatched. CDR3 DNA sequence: TGTGCCTCCGGACAGGGGGGGTTTGGGTCCCAGCATTTT. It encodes CASGQGGFGSQHF.

In DNA, the CDR3 is TGTGCCACCAGTGCCGGCAGGGGCTATGGCTACACCTTC. Protein: CATSAGRGYGYTF. The chain couples TRBV15 to TRBJ1-2; possibly TRBD1 for D (6 bases). Trimming cost V 6 bases and J 4 bases, with 12 bases left between them. Germline assignment: CDR1 LNHNV and CDR2 YYDKDF (reference sequence). This CDR3 has 13 residues.

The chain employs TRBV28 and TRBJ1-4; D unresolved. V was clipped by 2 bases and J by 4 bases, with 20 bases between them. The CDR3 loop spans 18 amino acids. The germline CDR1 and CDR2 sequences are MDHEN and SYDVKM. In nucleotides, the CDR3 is TGTGCCAGCAGTTTACGACTCTGGGCAGTTACCCTTAATGAAAAACTGTTTTTT. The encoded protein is CASSLRLWAVTLNEKLFF.

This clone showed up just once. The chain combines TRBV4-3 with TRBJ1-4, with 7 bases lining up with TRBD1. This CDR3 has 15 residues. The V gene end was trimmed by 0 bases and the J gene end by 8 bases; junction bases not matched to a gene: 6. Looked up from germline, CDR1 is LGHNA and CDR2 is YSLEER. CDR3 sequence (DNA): TGCGCCAGCAGCCAAGACATCTCAGGGGGAGAAAAACTGTTTTTT. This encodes CASSQDISGGEKLFF.

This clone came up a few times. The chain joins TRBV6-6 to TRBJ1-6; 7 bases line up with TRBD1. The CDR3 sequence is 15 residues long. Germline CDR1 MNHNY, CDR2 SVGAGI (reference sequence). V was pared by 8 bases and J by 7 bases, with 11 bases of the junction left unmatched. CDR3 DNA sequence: TGTGCCAGCGCCTCCGAGGCAGGGGGAAATTCACCCCTCCACTTT. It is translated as CASASEAGGNSPLHF.

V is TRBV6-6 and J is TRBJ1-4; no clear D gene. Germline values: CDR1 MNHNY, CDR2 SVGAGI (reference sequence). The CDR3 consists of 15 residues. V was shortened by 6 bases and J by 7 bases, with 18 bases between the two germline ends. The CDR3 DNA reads TGTGCCAGCAGCGCGTTTCGGGCCCTGAGTGAAAAACTGTTTTTT. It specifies CASSAFRALSEKLFF.

This CDR3 reads CASSQEKTGSSYNEQFF. Here the CDR3 DNA reads TGCGCCAGCAGCCAAGAGAAAACGGGGAGCTCCTACAATGAGCAGTTCTTC. The V and J genes are TRBV4-3 and TRBJ2-1; TRBD2 might be the D (5 bases). Germline-derived CDR1 and CDR2 are LGHNA and YSLEER. The CDR3 has 17 residues. V was pared by 0 bases and J by 0 bases, with 12 bases between.